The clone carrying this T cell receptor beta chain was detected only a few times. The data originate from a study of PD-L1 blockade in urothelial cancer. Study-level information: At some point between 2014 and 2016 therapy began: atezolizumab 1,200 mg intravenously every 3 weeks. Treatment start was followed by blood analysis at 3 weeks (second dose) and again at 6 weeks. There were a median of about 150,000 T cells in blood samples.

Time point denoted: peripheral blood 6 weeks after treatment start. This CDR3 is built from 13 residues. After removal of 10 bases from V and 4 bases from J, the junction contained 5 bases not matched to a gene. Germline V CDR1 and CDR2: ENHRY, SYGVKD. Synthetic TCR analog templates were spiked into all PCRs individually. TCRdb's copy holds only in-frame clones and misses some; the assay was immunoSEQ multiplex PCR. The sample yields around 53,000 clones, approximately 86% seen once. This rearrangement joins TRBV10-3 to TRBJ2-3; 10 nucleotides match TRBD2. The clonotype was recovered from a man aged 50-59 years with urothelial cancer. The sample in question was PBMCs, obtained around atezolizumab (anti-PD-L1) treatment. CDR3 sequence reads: CATLAGEADTQYF. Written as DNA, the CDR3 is TGTGCCACCCTAGCGGGGGAGGCAGATACGCAGTATTTT.